This TCR beta chain was sequenced in a study of cytomegalovirus exposure and HLA in healthy donors. A multiplex PCR was run with 60 Vbeta primers and 13 Jbeta primers. The method was immunoSEQ multiplex PCR; TCRdb's version includes in-frame clones alone and lacks a portion of them. The sample records some 140,000 clones, over 75% being singletons. The study sampled nominally healthy donors, though unrecorded immune exposures were likely. Comment on this clone: Its antigen remains unidentified.

V lost 5 bases to trimming and J lost 2 bases, with 14 bases between them. Germline CDR1 reads SQVTM; CDR2 reads ANQGSEA. This CDR3 is built from 14 residues. Study results and caveats: Diagnosis of cytomegalovirus status made by the classifier reportedly showed high specificity and sensitivity. By HLA locus, TCR association rates varied in a later analysis, with DRB1 showing the most and HLA-C the fewest. As a later analysis showed, a missense DCLRE1C variant was linked to trimming of TCR beta V- and J-genes.

The rearrangement links TRBV29-1 to TRBJ2-3, with D possibly being TRBD2 (7 bases). Input material: PBMCs. The clonotype comes from a woman in her forties or fifties in good health and CMV-seropositive. The CDR3 nucleotides read TGCAGCGTTAGGCAACGGGGGGCCACAGATACGCAGTATTTT. Its protein is CSVRQRGATDTQYF.